This T cell receptor (beta chain) is drawn from a study of blood T cell repertoires in COVID-19. Self-reported history from a screening survey and questionnaire set each donor's cohort. How the authors handled the data: The assay estimated nucleated cells by amplifying reference gene primers. Profiling relied on immunoSEQ multiplex PCR, and the TCRdb table lists in-frame clones only, not all of them. V, J and clone size were drawn from that table, and D and trimming were deduced from the DNA. The sample contains about 210,000 clones, around 89% of which appear only once. V shed 7 bases, J shed 3 bases, and the junction held 14 bases outside the gene matches. In germline, CDR1 is LNHDA, CDR2 SQIVND (reference sequence). This CDR3 has 16 residues.

Sequencing was done on a sample of PBMCs or T cells enriched from blood (not recorded which). This receptor was taken from a woman between 35 and 50 years old with acute COVID-19. The chain has TRBV19 and TRBJ1-2; the match to TRBD1 covers 7 bases. The CDR3 DNA sequence: TGTGCCAGTAAGGGGACAACTGTTGGGACAGACTATGGCTACACCTTC. As protein: CASKGTTVGTDYGYTF.